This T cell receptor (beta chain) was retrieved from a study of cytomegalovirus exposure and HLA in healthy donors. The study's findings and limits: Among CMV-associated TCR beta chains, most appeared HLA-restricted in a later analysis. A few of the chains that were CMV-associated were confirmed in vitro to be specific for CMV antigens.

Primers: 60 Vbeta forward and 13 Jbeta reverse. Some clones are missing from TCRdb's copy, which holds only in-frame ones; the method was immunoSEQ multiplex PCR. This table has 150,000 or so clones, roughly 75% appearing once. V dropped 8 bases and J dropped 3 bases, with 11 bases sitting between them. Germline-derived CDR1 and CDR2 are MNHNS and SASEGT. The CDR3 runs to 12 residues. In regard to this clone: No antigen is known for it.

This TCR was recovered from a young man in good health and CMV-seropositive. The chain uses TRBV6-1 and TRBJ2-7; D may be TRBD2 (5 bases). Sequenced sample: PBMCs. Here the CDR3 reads CASEGNIYEQYF. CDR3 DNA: TGTGCCAGCGAGGGAAATATCTACGAGCAGTACTTC.